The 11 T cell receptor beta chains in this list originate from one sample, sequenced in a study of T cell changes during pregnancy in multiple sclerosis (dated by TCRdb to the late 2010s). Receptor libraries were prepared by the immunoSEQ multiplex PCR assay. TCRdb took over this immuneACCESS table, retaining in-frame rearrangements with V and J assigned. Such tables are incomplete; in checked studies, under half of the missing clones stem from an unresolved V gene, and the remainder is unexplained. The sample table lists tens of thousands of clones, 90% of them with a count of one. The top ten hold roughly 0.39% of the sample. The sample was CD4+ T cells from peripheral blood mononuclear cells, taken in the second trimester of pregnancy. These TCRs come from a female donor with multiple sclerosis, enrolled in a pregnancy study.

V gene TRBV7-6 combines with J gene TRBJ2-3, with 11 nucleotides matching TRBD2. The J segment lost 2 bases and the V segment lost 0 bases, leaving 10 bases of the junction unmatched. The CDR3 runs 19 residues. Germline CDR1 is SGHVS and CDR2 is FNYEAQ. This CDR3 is CASSLAGTRLAGNTDTQYF. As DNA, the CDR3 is TGTGCCAGCAGCTTAGCTGGCACTAGACTAGCGGGGAACACAGATACGCAGTATTTT.

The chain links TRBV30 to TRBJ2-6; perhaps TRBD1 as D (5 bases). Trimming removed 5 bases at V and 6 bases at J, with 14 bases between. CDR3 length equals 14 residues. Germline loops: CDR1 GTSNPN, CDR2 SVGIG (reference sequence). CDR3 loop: CAWGAPPEANVLTF. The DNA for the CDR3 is TGTGCCTGGGGGGCCCCACCCGAGGCCAACGTCCTGACTTTC.

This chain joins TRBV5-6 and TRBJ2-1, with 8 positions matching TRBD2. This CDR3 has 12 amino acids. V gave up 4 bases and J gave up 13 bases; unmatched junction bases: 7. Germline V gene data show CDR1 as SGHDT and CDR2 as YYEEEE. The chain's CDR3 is CASSLTGTSQFF. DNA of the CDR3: TGTGCCAGCAGCCTCACCGGGACTAGTCAGTTCTTC.

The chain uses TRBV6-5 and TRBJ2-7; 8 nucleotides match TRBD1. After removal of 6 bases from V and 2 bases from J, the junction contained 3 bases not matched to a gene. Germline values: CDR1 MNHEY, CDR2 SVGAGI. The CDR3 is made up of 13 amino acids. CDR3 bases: TGTGCCAGCAGGGACAGGGCCCCCTACGAGCAGTACTTC. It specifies CASRDRAPYEQYF.

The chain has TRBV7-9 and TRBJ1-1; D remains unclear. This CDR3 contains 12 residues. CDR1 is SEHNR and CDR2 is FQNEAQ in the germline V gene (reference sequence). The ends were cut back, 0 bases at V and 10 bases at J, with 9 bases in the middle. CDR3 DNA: TGTGCCAGCAGCTTAGCTGGCCAGGCAGCTTTCTTT. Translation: CASSLAGQAAFF.

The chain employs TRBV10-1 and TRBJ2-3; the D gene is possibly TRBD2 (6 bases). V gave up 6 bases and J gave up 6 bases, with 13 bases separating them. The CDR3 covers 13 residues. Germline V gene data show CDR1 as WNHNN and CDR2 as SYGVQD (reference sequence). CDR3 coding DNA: TGCGCCAGCAGCCCCCGGAGGGTGGATACGCAGTATTTT. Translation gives CASSPRRVDTQYF.

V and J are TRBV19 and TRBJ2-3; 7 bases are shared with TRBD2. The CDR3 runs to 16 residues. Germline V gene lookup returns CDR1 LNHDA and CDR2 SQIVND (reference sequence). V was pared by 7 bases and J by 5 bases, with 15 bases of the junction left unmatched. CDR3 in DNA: TGTGCCAGTACCTCCAACCTCAGGGAGGGAAGAGATACGCAGTATTTT. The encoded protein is CASTSNLREGRDTQYF.

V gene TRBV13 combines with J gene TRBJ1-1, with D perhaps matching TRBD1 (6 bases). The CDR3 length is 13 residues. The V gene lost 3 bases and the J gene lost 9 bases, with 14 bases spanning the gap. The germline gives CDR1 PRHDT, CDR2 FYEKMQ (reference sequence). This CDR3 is CASSFRDTVKAFF. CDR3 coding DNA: TGTGCCAGCAGCTTCCGGGACACGGTGAAAGCTTTCTTT.

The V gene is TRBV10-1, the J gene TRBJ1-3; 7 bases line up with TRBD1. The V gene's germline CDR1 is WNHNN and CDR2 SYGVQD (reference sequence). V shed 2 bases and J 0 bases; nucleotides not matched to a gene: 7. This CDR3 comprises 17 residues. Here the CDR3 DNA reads TGCGCCAGCAGTGAGCCTCGGACAGGCCTCTCTGGAAACACCATATATTTT. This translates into CASSEPRTGLSGNTIYF.

The CDR3 nucleotides read TGTGCCAGCAGTTACCTGACAGGGGCAACGCATGGCTACACCTTC. Translating it yields CASSYLTGATHGYTF. J is TRBJ1-2 and V is TRBV6-5; TRBD1 matches at 8 bases. Germline-derived CDR1 and CDR2 are MNHEY and SVGAGI. V lost 2 bases, J lost 6 bases, and 8 bases stayed unmatched. There are 15 residues in the CDR3.

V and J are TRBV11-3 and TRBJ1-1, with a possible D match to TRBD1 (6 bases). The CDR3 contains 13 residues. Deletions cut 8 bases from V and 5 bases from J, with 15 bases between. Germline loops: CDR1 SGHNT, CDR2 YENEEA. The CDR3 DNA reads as TGTGCCAGCCGGGGGGCGGGGATGACTGAAGCTTTCTTT. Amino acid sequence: CASRGAGMTEAFF.